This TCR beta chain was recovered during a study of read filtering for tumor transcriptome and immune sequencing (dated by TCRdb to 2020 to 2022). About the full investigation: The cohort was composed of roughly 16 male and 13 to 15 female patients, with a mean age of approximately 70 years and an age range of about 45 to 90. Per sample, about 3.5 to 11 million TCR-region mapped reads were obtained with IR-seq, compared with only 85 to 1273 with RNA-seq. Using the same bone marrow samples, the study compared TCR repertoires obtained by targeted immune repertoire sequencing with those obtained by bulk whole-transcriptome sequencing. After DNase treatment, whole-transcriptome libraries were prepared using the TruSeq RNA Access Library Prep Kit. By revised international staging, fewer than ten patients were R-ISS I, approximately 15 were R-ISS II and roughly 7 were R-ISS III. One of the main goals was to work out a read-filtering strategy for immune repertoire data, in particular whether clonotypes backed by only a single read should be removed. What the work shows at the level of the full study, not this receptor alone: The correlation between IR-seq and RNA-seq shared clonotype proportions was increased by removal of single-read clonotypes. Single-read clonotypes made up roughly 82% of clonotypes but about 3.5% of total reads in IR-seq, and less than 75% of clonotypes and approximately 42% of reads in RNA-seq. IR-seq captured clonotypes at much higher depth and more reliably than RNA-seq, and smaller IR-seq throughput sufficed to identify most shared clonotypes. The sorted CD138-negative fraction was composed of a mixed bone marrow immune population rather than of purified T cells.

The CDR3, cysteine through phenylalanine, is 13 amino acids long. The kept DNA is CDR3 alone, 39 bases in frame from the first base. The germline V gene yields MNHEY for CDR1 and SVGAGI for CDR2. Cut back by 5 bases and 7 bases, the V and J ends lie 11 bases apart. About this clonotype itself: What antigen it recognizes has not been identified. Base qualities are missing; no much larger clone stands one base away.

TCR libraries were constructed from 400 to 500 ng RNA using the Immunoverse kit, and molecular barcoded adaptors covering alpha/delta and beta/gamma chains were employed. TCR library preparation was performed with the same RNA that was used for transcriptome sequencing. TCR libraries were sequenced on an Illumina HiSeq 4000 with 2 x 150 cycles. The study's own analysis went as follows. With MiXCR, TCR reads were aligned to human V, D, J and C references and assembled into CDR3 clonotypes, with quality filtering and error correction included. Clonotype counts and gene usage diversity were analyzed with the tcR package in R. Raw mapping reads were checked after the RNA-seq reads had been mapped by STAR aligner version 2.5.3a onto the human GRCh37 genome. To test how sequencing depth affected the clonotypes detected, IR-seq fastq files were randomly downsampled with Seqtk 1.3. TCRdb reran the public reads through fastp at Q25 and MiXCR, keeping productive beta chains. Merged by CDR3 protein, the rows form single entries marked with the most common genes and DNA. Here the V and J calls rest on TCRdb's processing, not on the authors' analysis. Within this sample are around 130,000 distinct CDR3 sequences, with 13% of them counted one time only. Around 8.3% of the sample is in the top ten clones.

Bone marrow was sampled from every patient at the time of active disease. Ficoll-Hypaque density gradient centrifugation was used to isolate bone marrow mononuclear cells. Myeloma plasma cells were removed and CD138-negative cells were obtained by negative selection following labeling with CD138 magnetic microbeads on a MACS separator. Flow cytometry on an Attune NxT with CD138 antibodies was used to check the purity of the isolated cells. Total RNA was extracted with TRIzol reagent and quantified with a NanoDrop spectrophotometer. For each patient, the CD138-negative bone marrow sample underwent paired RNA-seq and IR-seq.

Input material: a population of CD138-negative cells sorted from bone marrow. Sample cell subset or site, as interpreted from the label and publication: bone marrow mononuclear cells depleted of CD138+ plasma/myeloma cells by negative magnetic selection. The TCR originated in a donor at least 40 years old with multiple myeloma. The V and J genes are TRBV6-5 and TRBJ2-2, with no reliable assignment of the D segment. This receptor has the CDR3 CASSGRSGGELFF. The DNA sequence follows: TGTGCCAGCAGTGGACGGAGTGGCGGGGAGCTGTTTTTT.